This T cell receptor (beta chain) comes out of a study of monozygotic twins with inflammatory bowel disease. The CDR3 runs to 18 residues. Germline CDR1 reads SGHRS; CDR2 reads YFSETQ. TCRdb reprocessed the 5' RACE reads; each CDR3 protein has one entry and no DNA is given. This sample's table has 420,000 or so distinct CDR3 sequences. The sequenced sample was blood. This sequence joins TRBV5-1 and TRBJ2-1; TCRdb designates TRBD1, a call that cannot be tested without DNA. The origin of this receptor is a human donor with ulcerative colitis or Crohn's disease, or a healthy co-twin of an affected twin (not recorded which). CDR3 residues: CASSWPVGTEHTHNEQFF.